These 2 T cell receptor beta chains originate from one sample sequenced in a study of technical replicates of blood from several donors (dated by TCRdb to 2016 to 2017). The library was obtained by the immunoSEQ multiplex PCR assay. TCRdb mirrors the immuneACCESS table, restricted to in-frame sequences. Some clones are absent from its copies; in checked studies, under half trace to an unresolved V gene, and the reason for the others is unknown. The sample contains about 93,000 clones, about 95% of them found a single time. Together, the top ten hold 0.2% to 0.3% of the sample. The specimen sequenced was T cells isolated from PBMCs. Source of these receptors: a human donor in good health.

The chain joins TRBV18 to TRBJ2-7; possibly TRBD2 for D (6 bases). Looked up from germline, CDR1 is KGHSH and CDR2 is LQKENI. The CDR3 totals 16 residues. The V gene lost 4 bases and the J gene lost 0 bases, with 16 bases spanning the gap. The CDR3 DNA follows: TGTGCCAGCTCACAATATGTGCGGGACGCCTCCTACGAGCAGTACTTC. Amino acid sequence: CASSQYVRDASYEQYF.

V usage is TRBV29-1 and J usage is TRBJ1-2, with 10 bases aligning to TRBD1. Germline V gives CDR1 SQVTM, CDR2 ANQGSEA. The CDR3 has 13 residues. V shed 4 bases and J 4 bases; nucleotides not matched to a gene: 3. CDR3 region: CSVGQGASYGYTF. The CDR3 DNA follows: TGCAGCGTTGGACAGGGGGCGAGCTATGGCTACACCTTC.